A selection of T cell receptor beta chains follows, all from one sample in a study of T cell changes during pregnancy in multiple sclerosis. This table comes from immunoSEQ multiplex PCR, and its TCRdb copy is limited to in-frame clones, with some not included. Of about 29,000 clones detected, over 85% appear once; the ten largest clones hold 5% to 6%. Source: CD8+ T cells from peripheral blood mononuclear cells, taken before pregnancy. All receptors derive from a female donor with multiple sclerosis, enrolled in a pregnancy study. The CDR3 runs from the conserved cysteine through the conserved F or W. A D gene is named only where the DNA matches it firmly. Clone size is shown for a subset of rows, as once, few, many or a class of expanded clone.

CDR3aa,CDR3nt,abundance,d_gene,j_gene,v_gene
CASSEVEGGLFF,TGTGCCAGCAGTGAAGTAGAGGGTGGGCTGTTTTTT,NA,NA,TRBJ2-2,TRBV6-1
CATAGGSYNEQFF,TGTGCCACGGCAGGGGGCTCATACAATGAGCAGTTCTTC,once,TRBD1,TRBJ2-1,TRBV15
CASSHRADTGELFF,TGTGCCAGCAGCCACAGGGCGGACACCGGGGAGCTGTTTTTT,once,NA,TRBJ2-2,TRBV27
CASSYTDISSTDTQYF,TGTGCCAGCAGCTACACGGACATTTCTAGCACAGATACGCAGTATTTT,NA,NA,TRBJ2-3,TRBV7-6
CASSQVPPGLAGLSSYNEQFF,TGTGCCAGCAGCCAAGTCCCACCTGGACTAGCGGGGTTGAGCTCCTACAATGAGCAGTTCTTC,once,TRBD2,TRBJ2-1,TRBV4-2
CASSFGWAQETQYF,TGTGCCAGCAGCTTCGGTTGGGCTCAAGAGACCCAGTACTTC,once,NA,TRBJ2-5,TRBV5-5
CATSRELFLNEQFF,TGTGCCACCAGCAGAGAACTGTTTCTCAATGAGCAGTTCTTC,once,NA,TRBJ2-1,TRBV15
CASSVTGGNTEAFF,TGTGCCAGCAGTGTTACGGGAGGGAACACTGAAGCTTTCTTT,NA,NA,TRBJ1-1,TRBV6-1
CASRTRGVRETQYF,TGTGCCAGCAGAACCAGGGGAGTGCGGGAGACCCAGTACTTC,NA,NA,TRBJ2-5,TRBV6-5
CASSFSPGTGLFEGYTF,TGCGCCAGCAGCTTCAGCCCCGGGACAGGGCTCTTCGAGGGCTACACCTTC,NA,TRBD1,TRBJ1-2,TRBV5-1
CASSPDRDAYNEQFF,TGTGCCAGCAGTCCTGACAGGGACGCCTACAATGAGCAGTTCTTC,NA,TRBD1,TRBJ2-1,TRBV6-1
CATSRVASSSSYNEQFF,TGTGCCACCAGCAGAGTCGCGAGCTCGAGCTCCTACAATGAGCAGTTCTTC,NA,NA,TRBJ2-1,TRBV15
CASSLTGTGHSGANVLTF,TGTGCCAGCAGCTTAACTGGGACAGGGCATTCTGGGGCCAACGTCCTGACTTTC,once,TRBD1,TRBJ2-6,TRBV7-3
CASSQGTSSTDTQYF,TGTGCCAGCAGCCAGGGGACTAGCTCCACAGATACGCAGTATTTT,NA,TRBD2,TRBJ2-3,TRBV6-4
CASSESGTGGIDGYTF,TGTGCCAGCAGTGAATCAGGGACAGGGGGAATCGATGGCTACACCTTC,medium-sized,TRBD1,TRBJ1-2,TRBV25-1
CASSFLGGDTQYF,TGTGCCAGCAGTTTCTTGGGGGGAGATACGCAGTATTTT,NA,NA,TRBJ2-3,TRBV27
CSVGEGSPSGANVLTF,TGCAGCGTTGGGGAGGGTTCTCCCTCTGGGGCCAACGTCCTGACTTTC,NA,TRBD2,TRBJ2-6,TRBV29-1
CASRGLRGSTEAFF,TGTGCCAGCAGAGGTCTCAGGGGGAGCACTGAAGCTTTCTTT,NA,TRBD1,TRBJ1-1,TRBV2
CASSDYSYNEQFF,TGTGCCAGCAGTGACTATAGCTACAATGAGCAGTTCTTC,NA,NA,TRBJ2-1,TRBV6-1
CASSDSNYNEQFF,TGCGCCAGCAGTGACTCGAATTACAATGAGCAGTTCTTC,few,NA,TRBJ2-1,TRBV5-1
CASSLDLGGLPPGETQYF,TGCGCCAGCAGCTTGGATTTAGGCGGATTACCACCGGGGGAGACCCAGTACTTC,NA,NA,TRBJ2-5,TRBV5-1
CASSQAMDGGETQYF,TGTGCCAGCAGCCAAGCAATGGACGGCGGGGAGACCCAGTACTTC,NA,NA,TRBJ2-5,TRBV4-2
CASSGGSKRKDTQYF,TGTGCCAGCAGCGGAGGGAGCAAAAGAAAGGATACGCAGTATTTT,NA,NA,TRBJ2-3,TRBV27
CATSPWGGAAEKLFF,TGTGCCACCAGCCCTTGGGGAGGCGCGGCTGAAAAACTGTTTTTT,NA,NA,TRBJ1-4,TRBV15
CASSRGVGGGREAFF,TGTGCCAGCAGCCGAGGGGTAGGGGGCGGACGGGAGGCTTTCTTT,NA,TRBD1,TRBJ1-1,TRBV4-2
CASSDSMTGDVAFF,TGTGCCAGCAGTGACTCGATGACAGGGGACGTAGCTTTCTTT,NA,TRBD1,TRBJ1-1,TRBV6-4
CASSLDFGTGSYEQYF,TGCGCCAGCAGCTTGGATTTCGGGACAGGGTCCTACGAGCAGTACTTC,NA,TRBD1,TRBJ2-7,TRBV5-1
CASSLIGTSGINEQFF,TGTGCCAGCAGCCTGATCGGGACTAGCGGGATCAATGAGCAGTTCTTC,NA,TRBD2,TRBJ2-1,TRBV27
CASSLRGNYGYTF,TGTGCCAGCAGTTTAAGGGGAAACTATGGCTACACCTTC,few,NA,TRBJ1-2,TRBV27
CASRGDRISTDTQYF,TGTGCCAGCAGGGGGGACAGGATCAGCACAGATACGCAGTATTTT,NA,TRBD1,TRBJ2-3,TRBV2
CASSFLGTSGMSHEQYF,TGTGCCAGCAGTTTCCTAGGGACTAGCGGGATGAGTCACGAGCAGTACTTC,NA,TRBD2,TRBJ2-7,TRBV27
CATSRDVAGGIGNEQFF,TGTGCCACCAGCAGAGATGTAGCGGGAGGGATCGGCAATGAGCAGTTCTTC,NA,TRBD2,TRBJ2-1,TRBV15
CASSLSWLQNYEQYF,TGTGCCAGCAGTTTAAGTTGGCTGCAGAACTACGAGCAGTACTTC,NA,NA,TRBJ2-7,TRBV27
CASSLGSWNTEAFF,TGTGCCAGCAGCTTGGGTAGCTGGAACACTGAAGCTTTCTTT,NA,NA,TRBJ1-1,TRBV5-8
CASGAWVPQYF,TGTGCCAGCGGAGCCTGGGTGCCCCAGTACTTC,NA,NA,TRBJ2-5,TRBV25-1
CASSEAGLAGGSDEQFF,TGTGCCAGCAGTGAAGCGGGGCTAGCGGGGGGATCCGATGAGCAGTTCTTC,NA,TRBD2,TRBJ2-1,TRBV6-1
CASSQGRTLLYEQYF,TGCGCCAGCAGCCAAGGGCGGACTCTGCTTTACGAGCAGTACTTC,NA,NA,TRBJ2-7,TRBV4-1
CASSLADNPGEQYF,TGTGCCAGCAGCTTGGCGGACAACCCCGGGGAGCAGTACTTC,once,NA,TRBJ2-7,TRBV7-2
CASSLGGRANEQFF,TGTGCCAGCAGCTTAGGCGGGAGGGCCAATGAGCAGTTCTTC,NA,TRBD2,TRBJ2-1,TRBV7-3
CASSLGGGGNQPQHF,TGTGCCAGCAGTTTAGGGGGGGGTGGCAATCAGCCCCAGCATTTT,NA,NA,TRBJ1-5,TRBV27
CASSGGLAGWYEQYF,TGTGCCAGCAGCGGGGGACTAGCGGGATGGTACGAGCAGTACTTC,NA,TRBD2,TRBJ2-7,TRBV7-9
CASSETRRGNTEAFF,TGTGCCAGCAGTGAAACCCGACGAGGCAACACTGAAGCTTTCTTT,once,NA,TRBJ1-1,TRBV25-1
CASSPDGTVTEAFF,TGTGCCAGCTCACCAGATGGTACGGTTACTGAAGCTTTCTTT,NA,NA,TRBJ1-1,TRBV18
CATGEGSSIQYF,TGTGCCACCGGAGAGGGAAGCTCCATTCAGTACTTC,NA,NA,TRBJ2-4,TRBV6-5
CASRRSEGSYEQYF,TGTGCCAGCAGAAGGTCGGAGGGCTCCTACGAGCAGTACTTC,NA,NA,TRBJ2-7,TRBV6-5
CASSSRGGQGITGELFF,TGTGCCAGCAGCTCCAGGGGGGGACAGGGGATCACCGGGGAGCTGTTTTTT,NA,TRBD1,TRBJ2-2,TRBV11-2